The clone carrying this TCR beta chain came up a few times. This entry comes from a study of blood T cells in healthy people across ages. Healthy Russian Caucasian donors spanned ages about 6 to 100 years. With a J-beta primer mix and a sample-barcoded 5' primer, a second PCR ran about 7 to 12 cycles. TCRdb fed the 5' RACE reads into MiXCR, producing one record per CDR3 protein. Of about 1.5 million distinct CDR3 sequences listed, approximately 43% are singletons. V was trimmed by 5 bases and J by 5 bases, leaving 18 bases between them. CDR1 is SGHTA and CDR2 is FQGNSA in the germline V gene. CDR3 size: 15 residues.

The chain carries TRBV7-2 and TRBJ1-2, with D uncertain. Sequencing input: blood. The TCR comes from a woman younger than 30 in good health. As DNA, the CDR3 is TGTGCCAGCAGCCCCAAGACCGCAATCGGGTATGGCTACACCTTC. Translation gives CASSPKTAIGYGYTF.